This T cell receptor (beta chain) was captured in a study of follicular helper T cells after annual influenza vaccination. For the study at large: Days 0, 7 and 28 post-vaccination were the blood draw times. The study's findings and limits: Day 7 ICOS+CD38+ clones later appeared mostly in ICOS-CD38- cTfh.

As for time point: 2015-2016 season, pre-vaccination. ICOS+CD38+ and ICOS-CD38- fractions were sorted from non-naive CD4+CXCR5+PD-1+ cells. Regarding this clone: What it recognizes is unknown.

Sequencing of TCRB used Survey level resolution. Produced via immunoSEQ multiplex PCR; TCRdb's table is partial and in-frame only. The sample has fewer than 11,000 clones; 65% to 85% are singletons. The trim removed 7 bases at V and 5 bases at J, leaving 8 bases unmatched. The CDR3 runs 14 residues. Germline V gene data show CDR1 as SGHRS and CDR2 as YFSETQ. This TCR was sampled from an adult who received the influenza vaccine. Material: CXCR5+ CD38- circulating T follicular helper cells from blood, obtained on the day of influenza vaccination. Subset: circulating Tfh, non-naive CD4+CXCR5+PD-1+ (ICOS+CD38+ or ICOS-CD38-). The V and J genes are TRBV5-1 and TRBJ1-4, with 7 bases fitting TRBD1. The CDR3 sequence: CASAGDSRNEKLFF. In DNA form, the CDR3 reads TGCGCCAGCGCTGGGGACAGTAGAAATGAAAAACTGTTTTTT.